This is a list of T cell receptor beta chains from one sample in a study of CXCR3-negative and CXCR3-positive naive CD8 T cells. TCRdb reprocessed the 5' RACE reads and reports one entry per CDR3 protein, with no DNA. This sample carries 75,000 to 95,000 distinct CDR3 sequences, with around 1% going to the ten biggest clones. The sample taken for sequencing was naive CXCR3- CD8+ T cells from blood. The origin of the receptors is a human donor in good health. Some clones in this sample may be carry-over from other donors' samples. Both conserved end residues are part of each CDR3.

j_call v_call cdr3_aa
TRBJ2-7 TRBV9 CASSVGGDLTYEQYF
TRBJ2-7 TRBV7-8 CASSQTRLGEQYF
TRBJ1-2 TRBV20-1 CSARDRTNDYGYTF
TRBJ2-1 TRBV5-1 CASRPGRDNEQFF
TRBJ2-5 TRBV7-9 CASSLDYQETQYF
TRBJ2-7 TRBV9 CASSVGSSYEQYF
TRBJ1-1 TRBV5-1 CASRPGSAPEAFF
TRBJ2-5 TRBV29-1 CSVRGTSGSDEKTQYF
TRBJ1-2 TRBV15 CATSSGMRAGGNYGYTF
TRBJ2-7 TRBV3-1 CASSQGSGMLYEQYF
TRBJ2-1 TRBV29-1 CSVEEGAGQYNEQFF
TRBJ2-4 TRBV7-2 CASSLTVLAGGPFMGIQYF
TRBJ2-3 TRBV7-2 CASSPWTGSTDTQYF
TRBJ2-2 TRBV6-1 CASKAKTNTGELFF
TRBJ1-4 TRBV28 CASSLPLTGAEKLFF
TRBJ1-1 TRBV29-1 CSVEETAMGGHTEAFF
TRBJ2-1 TRBV5-1 CASSLTGGFNNEQFF
TRBJ2-7 TRBV5-5 CASSLLQAFSYEQYF
TRBJ2-5 TRBV6-5 CASSYGQAGGKTQYF
TRBJ2-1 TRBV9 CASSATSGKNEQFF
TRBJ2-2 TRBV29-1 CSVGPDTGELFF
TRBJ2-3 TRBV29-1 CSVEDGLAVITDTQYF
TRBJ1-1 TRBV4-1 CASSQGFGNTEAFF
TRBJ2-7 TRBV18 CASSPPGTSGGEQYF
TRBJ2-3 TRBV6-5 CASSYGGGTDTQYF
TRBJ1-3 TRBV29-1 CSVALDDYSGNTIYF
TRBJ2-7 TRBV4-3 CASSQESGTYEQYF
TRBJ1-2 TRBV6-5 CASSPGVWYGYTF
TRBJ2-7 TRBV10-3 CAISEFPQVTTYEQYF
TRBJ2-1 TRBV5-1 CASRAGTSGNEQFF
TRBJ2-3 TRBV14 CASSQDPPPTADTQYF
TRBJ2-1 TRBV29-1 CSVGTALSYNEQFF
TRBJ2-7 TRBV20-1 CSARDVGEQPYEQYF
TRBJ1-1 TRBV6-4 CASSPTDGRTEAFF
TRBJ2-7 TRBV20-1 CSAPTGDSYEQYF
TRBJ2-2 TRBV5-1 CASSWGSGELFF
TRBJ2-1 TRBV28 CASSFFGEGVGTQFF
TRBJ2-1 TRBV3-1 CASSPGYRGGNNEQFF
TRBJ2-7 TRBV29-1 CSVETGKGHPGEQYF
TRBJ1-5 TRBV6-6 CASLGGLVEEPQHF
TRBJ2-7 TRBV29-1 CSAGDSGQGNEQYF
TRBJ1-2 TRBV4-2 CASAPSEGNYGYTF
TRBJ2-1 TRBV2 CASRETSGGDYNEQFF
TRBJ2-1 TRBV7-8 CASSNPSGSGGSGNEQFF
TRBJ2-1 TRBV5-1 CASSFYMTSGDTYNEQFF
TRBJ1-1 TRBV29-1 CSVEDNTEAFF
TRBJ2-7 TRBV7-9 CASSLRPQGLDEQYF
TRBJ2-6 TRBV28 CASSVSGANVLTF
TRBJ2-1 TRBV13 CASSSRVGPYNEQFF
TRBJ2-7 TRBV29-1 CSVEGGGEQYF
TRBJ2-5 TRBV20-1 CSALDRAGGETQYF
TRBJ2-7 TRBV13 CASSLFTSGGRYEQYF
TRBJ2-1 TRBV6-5 CASGGLPRAEQFF
TRBJ1-2 TRBV29-1 CSVDISSGNYGYTF
TRBJ2-1 TRBV28 CAIADPQHEQFF
TRBJ2-3 TRBV29-1 CSVLEGGTDTQYF
TRBJ1-4 TRBV4-1 CASSHPRGLNEKLFF